Sequencing of this TCR beta chain was carried out in a study of cytomegalovirus exposure and HLA in healthy donors. In the case of this clone: Its specificity is unknown.

Findings and limits, study-wide: A likely sequencing artifact accounted for one observed cluster of highly shared sequence variants.

Primers: 60 Vbeta forward and 13 Jbeta reverse. Using immunoSEQ multiplex PCR, the repertoire was profiled, and TCRdb retains in-frame clones only, with some absent. The sample lists over 30,000 clones, about nine tenths seen once, with over 9.5% in the top ten. Sequencing was performed on PBMCs. The receptor was derived from a middle-aged woman in good health and CMV-seropositive.

The CDR3 reads CASSLLSGQGDTGELFF. In DNA, the CDR3 is TGTGCCAGCAGCTTGCTGTCAGGACAGGGAGACACCGGGGAGCTGTTTTTT. This rearrangement joins TRBV5-6 to TRBJ2-2; 8 bases agree with TRBD1. The CDR3 consists of 17 residues. Germline values: CDR1 SGHDT, CDR2 YYEEEE. V shed 1 base, J shed 3 bases, and the junction held 8 bases outside the gene matches.